These 5 T cell receptor beta chains were all obtained from the same sample, sequenced in a study of OX40 agonist ivuxolimab in advanced cancers. Profiling relied on immunoSEQ multiplex PCR, and the TCRdb table lists in-frame clones only, not all of them. The table has about 78,000 clones, 85% to 95% seen once; the top ten hold around 2.8%. Sequences were derived from CD4+ or CD8+ T cells sorted from blood, sampled in a trial of the OX40 agonist ivuxolimab. These receptors were obtained from an adult with an advanced solid tumor such as melanoma, head and neck, liver or kidney cancer.

V is TRBV10-2 and J is TRBJ1-5; no reliable D call. The CDR3 runs 13 residues. V was pared by 0 bases and J by 11 bases, with 11 bases between. Germline V CDR1 and CDR2: WSHSY, SAAADI. The CDR3 nucleotides read TGCGCCAGCAGTGAGTCGGCTTGGCTTTCCCAGCATTTT. Residues: CASSESAWLSQHF.

J is TRBJ1-2 and V is TRBV18; 12 nucleotides align to TRBD1. V lost 3 bases to trimming and J lost 4 bases; unmatched junction nucleotides: 6. The CDR3 has 16 amino acids. Germline lookup yields CDR1 KGHSH and CDR2 LQKENI. The CDR3 here is CASSPGQGALGYGYTF. In DNA, the CDR3 is TGTGCCAGCTCACCGGGACAGGGGGCTTTGGGCTATGGCTACACCTTC. The full variable domain, in which reference TRBV18 and TRBJ1-2 provide the parts outside the CDR3, is NAGVMQNPRHLVRRRGQEARLRCSPMKGHSHVYWYRQLPEEGLKFMVYLQKENIIDESGMPKERFSAEFPKEGPSILRIQQVVRGDSAAYFCASSPGQGALGYGYTFGSGTRLTVV.

With regard to this clone: An end of the junction differs from the germline gene, which may be a read error. The chain joins TRBV5-5 to TRBJ1-2, with a weak D call TRBD1 (6 bases). The CDR3 has 16 residues. Germline CDR1 and CDR2: SGHKS and YYEKEE (reference sequence). This chain's CDR3 is CASSLTRGQPNYGCTF. The CDR3 DNA is TGTGCCAGCAGCTTGACCCGAGGACAGCCTAACTATGGCTGCACCTTC.

The chain combines TRBV6-5 with TRBJ2-2, with no clear D. The germline CDR1 and CDR2 sequences are MNHEY and SVGAGI. This CDR3 is built from 14 residues. Trimming left V 2 bases short and J 7 bases short, with 11 bases between. CDR3 sequence reads: CASSYGRLRGELFF. As DNA, the CDR3 is TGTGCCAGCAGTTACGGGCGACTTCGCGGGGAGCTGTTTTTT.

This clone was seen only once. This chain joins TRBV6-5 and TRBJ2-2; the match to TRBD1 covers 8 bases. The trim removed 6 bases at V and 4 bases at J, leaving 7 bases unmatched. CDR1 and CDR2 from the germline V gene are MNHEY and SVGAGI. The CDR3 has 15 amino acids. The CDR3 spells CASRRTGMGTGELFF. The CDR3 coding sequence is TGTGCCAGCAGAAGGACAGGGATGGGCACCGGGGAGCTGTTTTTT.